These 2 T cell receptor beta chains originate from one sample sequenced in a study of beta chain features in type 1 diabetes. Isolated RNA was reverse transcribed in full, so expressed TCRB transcripts were sequenced. Measured with immunoSEQ multiplex PCR; TCRdb has only the in-frame clones, and not every one. The data show some 660,000 clones, with around 15% seen just once and 0.03% to 0.045% held by the top ten. General study findings and limits: There was a moderate but significant shortening of TCRB CDR3s in all four CD4+ subsets of Type 1 diabetes patients.

No cognate antigen is known for these TCRs. Sequencing was done on a sample of naive CD4+ T cells from blood. The source of these receptors is a man between 18 and 35 years old with type 1 diabetes.

This clone has a handful of counts. The chain carries TRBV27 and TRBJ2-1; 9 bases align to TRBD2. The V and J ends lost 6 bases and 4 bases, in that order; junction bases with no gene match: 13. The CDR3 is 17 residues long. CDR1 is MNHEY and CDR2 is SMNVEV in the germline V gene (reference sequence). CDR3 sequence: CASSPRASGNRYNEQFF. DNA of the CDR3: TGTGCCAGCAGCCCACGGGCTAGCGGGAATAGATACAATGAGCAGTTCTTC.

The chain carries TRBV5-1 and TRBJ2-7; D unclear. Trimming cost V 0 bases and J 2 bases, with 9 bases left between them. The CDR3 is 14 amino acids. From germline, CDR1 is SGHRS and CDR2 YFSETQ. This chain's CDR3 is CASSLGWMAYEQYF. CDR3 in DNA: TGCGCCAGCAGCTTGGGTTGGATGGCCTACGAGCAGTACTTC.